Listed here are 8 T cell receptor beta chains from one sample, sequenced in a study of blood T cell repertoires in COVID-19 (dated by TCRdb to 2018 to 2020). The library relied on the immunoSEQ multiplex PCR assay. As stored in TCRdb, this immuneACCESS dataset retains in-frame rearrangements with V and J assigned. A fraction of the clones does not appear; measured against another copy, unresolved V genes explain less than half of the discrepancy, and the remainder lacks a known reason. The sample contains 86,000 or so clones, more than 65% of them found a single time. Together, the top ten hold approximately 10% of the sample. Sequenced material: peripheral blood. The source of these receptors is a man aged 65-85 years with acute or convalescent COVID-19.

J is TRBJ2-2 and V is TRBV18; TRBD2 aligns across 10 bases. The CDR3 is 16 amino acids. With 6 bases clipped from V and 0 bases from J, the junction kept 4 bases outside the gene matches. Looked up from germline, CDR1 is KGHSH and CDR2 is LQKENI. The CDR3 DNA is TGTGCCAGCTCCCCTCTAGCGGGGGCGAACACCGGGGAGCTGTTTTTT. It specifies CASSPLAGANTGELFF.

This clone was seen a few times. This sequence joins TRBV7-2 and TRBJ1-3; D perhaps matches TRBD1 (5 bases). The V gene lost 5 bases and the J gene lost 0 bases, with 20 bases spanning the gap. Germline CDR1 reads SGHTA; CDR2 reads FQGNSA. The CDR3 runs to 18 residues. The CDR3 bases are TGTGCCAGCAGCCGGAACAAGCGGGGCCTCCTCTCTGGAAACACCATATATTTT. Translated: CASSRNKRGLLSGNTIYF.

The chain has TRBV7-2 and TRBJ2-1; 7 bases align to TRBD2. After removal of 5 bases from V and 14 bases from J, the junction contained 9 bases not matched to a gene. From germline, CDR1 is SGHTA and CDR2 FQGNSA. CDR3 length equals 12 residues. The CDR3 here is CASSPLGAGEFF. The CDR3 coding sequence is TGTGCCAGCAGCCCCTTAGGTGCGGGGGAGTTCTTC.

V gene TRBV11-2 combines with J gene TRBJ2-1; 8 nucleotides line up with TRBD2. Looked up from germline, CDR1 is SGHAT and CDR2 is FQNNGV. This CDR3 is 15 amino acids long. Trimming removed 7 bases from V and 4 bases from J; junction bases left unmatched: 9. The chain's CDR3 is CASNMAGGYYNEQFF. CDR3 sequence (DNA): TGTGCCAGCAATATGGCGGGGGGATATTACAATGAGCAGTTCTTC.

The rearrangement links TRBV4-1 to TRBJ2-5; 9 positions agree with TRBD1. This CDR3 has 17 amino acids. Germline V gene sequence: CDR1 MGHRA, CDR2 YSYEKL. The V segment lost 4 bases and the J segment 1 base; nucleotides outside the gene matches: 10. The CDR3 bases are TGCGCCAGCAGCCTAACCGGGACAGGGTCGGCCCAAGAGACCCAGTACTTC. Its translation is CASSLTGTGSAQETQYF.

This chain connects TRBV12-3 or TRBV12-4 to TRBJ2-7; TRBD2 aligns across 11 bases. CDR3 length equals 13 residues. Unmatched junction bases numbered 5, after V lost 6 bases and J lost 7 bases. The CDR3 is CASRVAGGFEQYF. CDR3 nucleotides: TGTGCCAGCAGAGTAGCGGGGGGGTTTGAGCAGTACTTC.

This chain connects TRBV2 to TRBJ2-1, with 12 bases lining up with TRBD2. Germline trimming cut 6 bases from V and 3 bases from J; bases unmatched to any gene: 3. This CDR3 contains 15 residues. Per germline, CDR1 SNHLY and CDR2 FYNNEI. The CDR3 sequence: CASSPGLAGYNEQFF. CDR3 in DNA: TGTGCCAGCAGCCCGGGACTAGCGGGCTACAATGAGCAGTTCTTC.

The V and J genes are TRBV7-7 and TRBJ2-2, with D perhaps matching TRBD1 (5 bases). V was trimmed by 5 bases and J by 1 base, leaving 11 bases between them. This CDR3 is 15 amino acids long. Germline V gives CDR1 SSHAT, CDR2 FNYEAQ (reference sequence). The CDR3 spells CASSPDRQNTGELFF. CDR3 coding DNA: TGTGCCAGCAGCCCCGACAGACAGAACACCGGGGAGCTGTTTTTT.